This TCR beta chain was obtained from a study of early T cells in non-severe SARS-CoV-2 infection. Study-wide context: Sequencing of bulk RNA from unsorted whole blood was done, without chain pairing. Study results and limitations: Reliance on VDJdb matching favored anti-spike CD8 responses; private and CD4 specificities were missed.

From germline, CDR1 is SGHRS and CDR2 YFSETQ. CDR3 length: 15 residues. V was clipped by 3 bases and J by 0 bases, with 12 bases between them. TCRdb itself ran the 5' RACE reads through MiXCR, one entry per CDR3 protein. The top ten hold more than 3.5% of the sample, which has roughly 60,000 distinct CDR3 sequences, around 12% seen once. Regarding this clonotype: Its cognate antigen is unknown.

Sequencing was done on a sample of whole blood. The receptor comes from an adult who was a healthcare worker with PCR-confirmed SARS-CoV-2 infection or an uninfected control (not recorded which). The chain has TRBV5-1 and TRBJ1-1; tentative D call: TRBD1 (5 bases). The chain's CDR3 is CASSSGLRMNTEAFF. DNA for the CDR3: TGCGCCAGCAGCTCGGGACTCCGGATGAACACTGAAGCTTTCTTT.